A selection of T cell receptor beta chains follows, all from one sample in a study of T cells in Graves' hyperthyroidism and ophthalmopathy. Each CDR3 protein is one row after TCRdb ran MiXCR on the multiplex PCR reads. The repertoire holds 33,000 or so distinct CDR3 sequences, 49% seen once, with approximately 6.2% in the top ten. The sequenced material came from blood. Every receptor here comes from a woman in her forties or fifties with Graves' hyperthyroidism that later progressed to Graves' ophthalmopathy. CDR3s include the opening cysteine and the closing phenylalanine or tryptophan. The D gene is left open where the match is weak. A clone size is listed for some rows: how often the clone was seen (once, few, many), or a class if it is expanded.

cdr3_nt: TGCGCCAGCAGCCCCGGGACAGGCGAGACCCAGTACTTC; cdr3_aa: CASSPGTGETQYF; j_call: TRBJ2-5; clone_size: -; d_call: TRBD1; v_call: TRBV5-1
cdr3_nt: TGTGCCAGCAGCCCCATCCGACTAGCGGGAGTCAGAGAGACCCAGTACTTC; cdr3_aa: CASSPIRLAGVRETQYF; j_call: TRBJ2-5; clone_size: once; d_call: TRBD2; v_call: TRBV9
cdr3_nt: TGTGCCAGCAGCTTGAGACTATCAATCTACAATGAGCAGTTCTTC; cdr3_aa: CASSLRLSIYNEQFF; j_call: TRBJ2-1; clone_size: -; d_call: -; v_call: TRBV5-6
cdr3_nt: TGTGCCACCAGCGGTCCCGGGACAGGGTACTCCTACGAGCAGTACTTC; cdr3_aa: CATSGPGTGYSYEQYF; j_call: TRBJ2-7; clone_size: -; d_call: TRBD1; v_call: TRBV24-1
cdr3_nt: TGTGCCAGCAGAAGGGGACTAGCGGCCTCCTACAATGAGCAGTTCTTC; cdr3_aa: CASRRGLAASYNEQFF; j_call: TRBJ2-1; clone_size: -; d_call: TRBD2; v_call: TRBV6-6
cdr3_nt: TGTGCCAGCAGCCCCGGGACTAGCGGGAGTGGGGATACGCAGTATTTT; cdr3_aa: CASSPGTSGSGDTQYF; j_call: TRBJ2-3; clone_size: -; d_call: TRBD2; v_call: TRBV7-9
cdr3_nt: TGTGCCAGTAGTACTCTGTGGGGGGTATCTGAAGCTTTCTTT; cdr3_aa: CASSTLWGVSEAFF; j_call: TRBJ1-1; clone_size: once; d_call: -; v_call: TRBV19
cdr3_nt: TGTGCCAGCAGTCTATTAGCGGGTTCAGAGACCCAGTACTTC; cdr3_aa: CASSLLAGSETQYF; j_call: TRBJ2-5; clone_size: many; d_call: TRBD2; v_call: TRBV12-3/TRBV12-4
cdr3_nt: TGTGCCAGCAGCTTATACGGGGAAAACACCATATATTTT; cdr3_aa: CASSLYGENTIYF; j_call: TRBJ1-3; clone_size: many; d_call: -; v_call: TRBV7-2
cdr3_nt: TGTGCCAGCAGGGACCTGGGAAGCTCCTACGAGCAGTACTTC; cdr3_aa: CASRDLGSSYEQYF; j_call: TRBJ2-7; clone_size: -; d_call: -; v_call: TRBV6-1
cdr3_nt: TGCAGCGTTGAGGAAACCTACAGATACAATGAGCAGTTCTTC; cdr3_aa: CSVEETYRYNEQFF; j_call: TRBJ2-1; clone_size: -; d_call: -; v_call: TRBV29-1
cdr3_nt: TGTGCCAGCGCCACGGGACAGGACGAGGGTTCACCCCTCCACTTT; cdr3_aa: CASATGQDEGSPLHF; j_call: TRBJ1-6; clone_size: once; d_call: TRBD1; v_call: TRBV7-8
cdr3_nt: TGTGCCAGCAGCTTATCGGGGTCTAGGATCGGGGAGCTGTTTTTT; cdr3_aa: CASSLSGSRIGELFF; j_call: TRBJ2-2; clone_size: -; d_call: -; v_call: TRBV7-9
cdr3_nt: TGTGCCAGCAGTAGATTAGCGAGGGCCAAAAACATTCAGTACTTC; cdr3_aa: CASSRLARAKNIQYF; j_call: TRBJ2-4; clone_size: -; d_call: -; v_call: TRBV27
cdr3_nt: TGCAGTGCCGTACTAGCGGGTAATCTTAAGTATACGCAGTATTTT; cdr3_aa: CSAVLAGNLKYTQYF; j_call: TRBJ2-3; clone_size: -; d_call: TRBD2; v_call: TRBV20-1
cdr3_nt: TGTGCCAGCAGCCACCGACAGGGGTCGGGCGAGACCCAGTACTTC; cdr3_aa: CASSHRQGSGETQYF; j_call: TRBJ2-5; clone_size: -; d_call: TRBD1; v_call: TRBV4-2
cdr3_nt: TGTGCCAGTAGTTACCAGACCACACGGGAGCAGTACTTC; cdr3_aa: CASSYQTTREQYF; j_call: TRBJ2-7; clone_size: few; d_call: -; v_call: TRBV19
cdr3_nt: TGCGCCAGCAGCTTGGACGGGTCTAGCGGGCGAATAAACACAGATACGCAGTATTTT; cdr3_aa: CASSLDGSSGRINTDTQYF; j_call: TRBJ2-3; clone_size: many; d_call: TRBD2; v_call: TRBV5-1
cdr3_nt: TGTGCCAGCAGCTCCGGACTAGCGGGAGACTACAATGAGCAGTTCTTC; cdr3_aa: CASSSGLAGDYNEQFF; j_call: TRBJ2-1; clone_size: -; d_call: TRBD2; v_call: TRBV9
cdr3_nt: TGCAGTGCCAGGAGGGAGACAGATACGCAGTATTTT; cdr3_aa: CSARRETDTQYF; j_call: TRBJ2-3; clone_size: medium-sized; d_call: -; v_call: TRBV20-1
cdr3_nt: TGCAGCGGTGCGGGTCTTGCAGATACGCAGTATTTT; cdr3_aa: CSGAGLADTQYF; j_call: TRBJ2-3; clone_size: -; d_call: -; v_call: TRBV29-1
cdr3_nt: TGTGCCAGCAGCTTACGTGGCACTGAAGCTTTCTTT; cdr3_aa: CASSLRGTEAFF; j_call: TRBJ1-1; clone_size: many; d_call: -; v_call: TRBV7-9
cdr3_nt: TGTGCCAGCAGCAAAACAGGGCACTACGAGCAGTACTTC; cdr3_aa: CASSKTGHYEQYF; j_call: TRBJ2-7; clone_size: -; d_call: -; v_call: TRBV7-3
cdr3_nt: TGCAGTGCTCCTATTCAATTTTCGGGGCGGGGGAATAATCCCTACGAGCAGTACTTC; cdr3_aa: CSAPIQFSGRGNNPYEQYF; j_call: TRBJ2-7; clone_size: many; d_call: TRBD2; v_call: TRBV20-1
cdr3_nt: TGTGCCAACTCCCCGGCGGGACAGCGGGGATCTGAGCAGTTCTTC; cdr3_aa: CANSPAGQRGSEQFF; j_call: TRBJ2-1; clone_size: -; d_call: -; v_call: TRBV25-1
cdr3_nt: TGTGCCAGCAGCCCGGGAGGACTAGCGGGAGTAGAGACCCAGTACTTC; cdr3_aa: CASSPGGLAGVETQYF; j_call: TRBJ2-5; clone_size: -; d_call: TRBD2; v_call: TRBV5-4
cdr3_nt: TGCGCCAGCAGCTGGACGGAGAAAACTGAAGCTTTCTTT; cdr3_aa: CASSWTEKTEAFF; j_call: TRBJ1-1; clone_size: many; d_call: -; v_call: TRBV5-1
cdr3_nt: TGTGCCAGCAGCCTCTTTGGAGTCCCAGATACGCAGTATTTT; cdr3_aa: CASSLFGVPDTQYF; j_call: TRBJ2-3; clone_size: many; d_call: -; v_call: TRBV6-5
cdr3_nt: TGTGCCAGCAGTGACGGGGGCCTGACCTACGAGCAGTACTTC; cdr3_aa: CASSDGGLTYEQYF; j_call: TRBJ2-7; clone_size: medium-sized; d_call: -; v_call: TRBV2
cdr3_nt: TGCAGTGCCCTATTCACCCAAGAGACCCAGTACTTC; cdr3_aa: CSALFTQETQYF; j_call: TRBJ2-5; clone_size: -; d_call: -; v_call: TRBV20-1
cdr3_nt: TGTGCCAGCAGCTTAGTCAATAGGTTGACTACGCAGGCGAACAGGGGTGTGGGTGAGCAGTTCTTC; cdr3_aa: CASSLVNRLTTQANRGVGEQFF; j_call: TRBJ2-1; clone_size: -; d_call: TRBD1; v_call: TRBV7-9
cdr3_nt: TGTGCCAGCAGAATAGATAGCGGGAGCCTTAATGAGCAGTTCTTC; cdr3_aa: CASRIDSGSLNEQFF; j_call: TRBJ2-1; clone_size: -; d_call: TRBD2; v_call: TRBV11-3
cdr3_nt: TGTGCCACCACGGGTTTCTTTTTGAGGGGCGGGAACAATCAGCCCCAGCATTTT; cdr3_aa: CATTGFFLRGGNNQPQHF; j_call: TRBJ1-5; clone_size: -; d_call: -; v_call: TRBV24-1
cdr3_nt: TGTGCCAGCGGCCAAGCTCTAGCGGGAGCTCTGTGCTTC; cdr3_aa: CASGQALAGALCF; j_call: TRBJ2-7; clone_size: -; d_call: TRBD2; v_call: TRBV14
cdr3_nt: TGTGCCAGTAGTATAGGGACAGGGAGTGGCTACACCTTC; cdr3_aa: CASSIGTGSGYTF; j_call: TRBJ1-2; clone_size: -; d_call: TRBD1; v_call: TRBV19
cdr3_nt: TGTGCCAGCAGCTTAGCGGGAATTCCTGAAGCTTTCTTT; cdr3_aa: CASSLAGIPEAFF; j_call: TRBJ1-1; clone_size: -; d_call: -; v_call: TRBV7-8
cdr3_nt: TGCGCCAGCAGCGCCGACAGGAGCTCCTACAATGAGCAGTTCTTC; cdr3_aa: CASSADRSSYNEQFF; j_call: TRBJ2-1; clone_size: medium-sized; d_call: -; v_call: TRBV5-1
cdr3_nt: TGTGCCGGAGGGGGCTTTGACGAGCAGTACTTC; cdr3_aa: CAGGGFDEQYF; j_call: TRBJ2-7; clone_size: many; d_call: -; v_call: TRBV30
cdr3_nt: TGTGCCAGCAGTTTGGGACTAGCGGGAAACATTCAGTACTTC; cdr3_aa: CASSLGLAGNIQYF; j_call: TRBJ2-4; clone_size: many; d_call: TRBD2; v_call: TRBV12-3/TRBV12-4
cdr3_nt: TGCAGTGCTAGAGATCGGGACAGGGGTCCCTACGAGCAGTACTTC; cdr3_aa: CSARDRDRGPYEQYF; j_call: TRBJ2-7; clone_size: -; d_call: TRBD1; v_call: TRBV20-1
cdr3_nt: TGTGCCAGCAGCGCAAGACTAGCGGGGAGCACAGATACGCAGTATTTT; cdr3_aa: CASSARLAGSTDTQYF; j_call: TRBJ2-3; clone_size: many; d_call: TRBD2; v_call: TRBV9
cdr3_nt: TGTGCCAGCATGACCCTCAGGGGACAGCCCCAGCATTTT; cdr3_aa: CASMTLRGQPQHF; j_call: TRBJ1-5; clone_size: many; d_call: -; v_call: TRBV28
cdr3_nt: TGTGCCAGCAGTTACTTACCCAGGCGGGAGAACACTGAAGCTTTCTTT; cdr3_aa: CASSYLPRRENTEAFF; j_call: TRBJ1-1; clone_size: many; d_call: -; v_call: TRBV6-6
cdr3_nt: TGTGCCAGCAGCTTCCTGACTAGCGGGAGCTTTTACGAGCAGTACTTC; cdr3_aa: CASSFLTSGSFYEQYF; j_call: TRBJ2-7; clone_size: many; d_call: TRBD2; v_call: TRBV11-2
cdr3_nt: TGTGCCAGCAGTTACGCGGGACACCCTAACTATGGCTACACCTTC; cdr3_aa: CASSYAGHPNYGYTF; j_call: TRBJ1-2; clone_size: many; d_call: -; v_call: TRBV12-3/TRBV12-4
cdr3_nt: TGTGCCAGCAGCCAAGATGCACCGAAGTATAGCGGGAGGGCCGGGGGGGAGACCCAGTACTTC; cdr3_aa: CASSQDAPKYSGRAGGETQYF; j_call: TRBJ2-5; clone_size: -; d_call: TRBD2; v_call: TRBV7-9
cdr3_nt: TGTGCCAGCAAGCGGGGGGAGTTAGATCAGCCCCAGCATTTT; cdr3_aa: CASKRGELDQPQHF; j_call: TRBJ1-5; clone_size: many; d_call: -; v_call: TRBV2
cdr3_nt: TGTGCCAGCAGTTACTCTGCCCCAACTAGCGGGGGCACAGATACGCAGTATTTT; cdr3_aa: CASSYSAPTSGGTDTQYF; j_call: TRBJ2-3; clone_size: many; d_call: TRBD2; v_call: TRBV6-2/TRBV6-3
cdr3_nt: TGCAGTGCTACGCTAGAGACGAGTGTCTACGAGCAGTACTTC; cdr3_aa: CSATLETSVYEQYF; j_call: TRBJ2-7; clone_size: medium-sized; d_call: -; v_call: TRBV20-1
cdr3_nt: TGTGCCAGCAGTTGGCAGATGAACACTGAAGCCTGCTTT; cdr3_aa: CASSWQMNTEACF; j_call: TRBJ1-1; clone_size: -; d_call: -; v_call: TRBV6-5
cdr3_nt: TGTGCCAGCAGTTACTCTCATGGTAGCACAGATACGCAGTATTTT; cdr3_aa: CASSYSHGSTDTQYF; j_call: TRBJ2-3; clone_size: -; d_call: -; v_call: TRBV6-5
cdr3_nt: TGTGCCAGCAATGAAGCGGGAGGGCGAGAGACCCAGTACTTC; cdr3_aa: CASNEAGGRETQYF; j_call: TRBJ2-5; clone_size: many; d_call: TRBD2; v_call: TRBV7-9
cdr3_nt: TGTGCCAGTAGAATTACTAGCGGAGCCGGCGAGCAGTACTTC; cdr3_aa: CASRITSGAGEQYF; j_call: TRBJ2-7; clone_size: -; d_call: TRBD2; v_call: TRBV19
cdr3_nt: TGTGCCAGCATCCTGAGGGGGACAGCCAACACTGAAGCTTTCTTT; cdr3_aa: CASILRGTANTEAFF; j_call: TRBJ1-1; clone_size: many; d_call: TRBD1; v_call: TRBV12-3/TRBV12-4
cdr3_nt: TGTGCCAGCAGTTTGGGATACACTGAAGCTTTCTTT; cdr3_aa: CASSLGYTEAFF; j_call: TRBJ1-1; clone_size: many; d_call: -; v_call: TRBV2